A selection of T cell receptor beta chains follows, all from one sample in a study of CD8 T cells in Susac syndrome. TCRdb redid the calling of the immunoSEQ multiplex PCR reads with MiXCR, one entry per CDR3 protein. The sample includes hundreds of thousands of distinct CDR3 sequences, 94% seen only once; the top ten take 0.15% to 0.2%. Sequenced input: CD4+ T cells from PBMCs. These receptors were collected from a human donor with Susac syndrome. CDR3s leave out the opening cysteine and the closing phenylalanine or tryptophan.

V gene	J gene	CDR3 protein
TRBV6-5	TRBJ1-6	ASKEDSSYNSPLH
TRBV18	TRBJ1-1	ASSAGREFTEAF
TRBV9	TRBJ2-5	ASSVGPEETQY
TRBV28	TRBJ2-7	ASSPALSLAYEQY
TRBV7-2	TRBJ1-6	ASSPARATRSYNSPLH
TRBV27	TRBJ1-3	ASSPYNGNTIY
TRBV4-1	TRBJ2-1	ASRVVGQGNEQF
TRBV5-1	TRBJ2-1	ASSLPVGHEDNEQF
TRBV19	TRBJ2-2	ASSMGDRGNTGELF
TRBV5-1	TRBJ2-7	ASSFGTGGDEQY
TRBV3-1	TRBJ2-5	ASSQGPLQETQY
TRBV20-1	TRBJ2-7	SARSEGGSSYEQY
TRBV28	TRBJ1-4	ASRPSILVEKLF
TRBV7-9	TRBJ1-1	ASSFAGGGEAF
TRBV30	TRBJ1-5	AWFPLPGQGFGGQPQH
TRBV12-3/TRBV12-4	TRBJ2-2	ASSRTGVRTGELF
TRBV18	TRBJ2-3	ASSKDRADTQY
TRBV4-3	TRBJ2-1	ASSQVPSGGGDEQF
TRBV6-5	TRBJ2-1	ASRVADNEQF
TRBV12-3/TRBV12-4	TRBJ1-2	ASSPAGLGYT
TRBV30	TRBJ2-2	AWAGTGMNTGELF
TRBV6-5	TRBJ2-5	ASNDGAGRETQY
TRBV7-2	TRBJ2-2	ASSRRTGDTGELF
TRBV29-1	TRBJ2-3	SVKDGDTQY
TRBV20-1	TRBJ2-5	SARWDRNVETQY
TRBV9	TRBJ2-1	ASSTGTRGNEQF
TRBV7-3	TRBJ1-1	ASSRLKDTEAF
TRBV7-2	TRBJ1-6	ASSLARTPSPLH
TRBV5-1	TRBJ1-2	ASRAAGGYT
TRBV9	TRBJ2-3	ASSVGPGGSTDTQY
TRBV6-2/TRBV6-3	TRBJ1-5	ASSSGTGLNQPQH
TRBV6-2/TRBV6-3	TRBJ1-2	ASSYGTGAYGYT
TRBV5-1	TRBJ2-1	ASSLTMSSYNEQF
TRBV10-3	TRBJ1-2	AIYDRGTMNNYGYT
TRBV7-3	TRBJ2-5	ASSPQVGLETQY
TRBV12-3/TRBV12-4	TRBJ2-1	ASTRGGIDNEQF
TRBV18	TRBJ1-1	ASSPDRPRGGAF
TRBV11-2	TRBJ1-4	ASSLGMTNEKLF
TRBV30	TRBJ1-3	AWSARGPGNTIY